The clone carrying this TCR beta chain was observed a single time. Its antigen is still unknown. This sample is part of a study of cytotoxic CD8 clonotypes in ibrutinib-treated CLL. Study-wide points: Sampling time points were not equivalent between sustained-remission and progressing patients. Clonality rose at ibrutinib response, held steady in sustained remission, and fell toward baseline at progression.

Germline trimming cut 5 bases from V and 1 base from J; bases unmatched to any gene: 11. Per the germline V gene, CDR1 is MDHEN and CDR2 is SYDVKM. The CDR3 spans 16 residues. The repertoire was sequenced with immunoSEQ multiplex PCR; TCRdb's copy has only in-frame clones and lacks some. The table lists over 200,000 clones, just under 80% of them singletons. The sequence came from a human donor with chronic lymphocytic leukemia. The material was PBMCs, obtained after 12 months of ibrutinib treatment. The chain employs TRBV28 and TRBJ2-7; 7 bases agree with TRBD2. The CDR3 protein is CASSPLAGESSYEQYF. The CDR3 bases are TGTGCCAGCAGTCCCCTTGCGGGAGAGTCATCCTACGAGCAGTACTTC.